This TCR beta chain was documented in a study of T cell responses to AZD1222 COVID-19 vaccine. Study results and limitations: Repertoire sampling happened only post peak T cell response. Only five or six people who got AZD1222 tested seropositive at baseline.

Repertoires were generated with immunoSEQ multiplex PCR, while TCRdb's copy carries only in-frame clones and drops some. Counted here are about 170,000 clones, approximately 90% occurring once; the ten biggest clones make up roughly 0.98%. V lost 4 bases to trimming and J lost 1 base, with 4 bases between them. CDR1 and CDR2 from the germline V gene are ENHRY and SYGVKD. CDR3 length: 12 amino acids. Details on this clone: Its specificity is unknown.

Material: peripheral blood, obtained 28 days after the second AZD1222 dose. The V call is TRBV10-3, the J call TRBJ2-5; no reliable D call. This TCR was recovered from an adult who received the AZD1222 COVID-19 vaccine. The CDR3 DNA is TGTGCCATCAGTGGGATCCAAGAGACCCAGTACTTC. Translating gives CAISGIQETQYF.